Listed here is a single T cell receptor (beta chain). Authors' methods: Reference gene primer amplification gave estimated nucleated cell counts. Using immunoSEQ multiplex PCR, the repertoire was profiled, and TCRdb retains in-frame clones only, with some absent. Clone size and the V and J calls come from that table; the DNA yielded D and trimming. The repertoire holds approximately 80,000 clones, with less than 85% as singletons. This specimen belongs to a study of blood T cell repertoires in COVID-19. Study-level information: Sites in the United States, Italy and Spain provided acute and convalescent COVID-19 samples. PBMCs, B-cell-depleted T cells, or T cells provided the cDNA or gDNA that made up the material.

This clonotype was sampled from an older man with active or convalescent COVID-19. The sample comprised peripheral blood.

This CDR3 reads CASSLAGQGPTDTQYF. The CDR3 nucleotides read TGTGCCAGCAGCTTGGCGGGACAGGGGCCCACAGATACGCAGTATTTT. The chain couples TRBV5-4 to TRBJ2-3, with TRBD1 identical over 10 bases. The length of the CDR3 is 16 residues. Germline-derived CDR1 and CDR2 are SGHNT and YYREEE (reference sequence). The trim removed 0 bases at V and 2 bases at J, leaving 3 bases unmatched. The full variable domain, with the rest looked up from reference TRBV5-4 and TRBJ2-3, is ETGVTQSPTHLIKTRGQQVTLRCSSQSGHNTVSWYQQALGQGPQFIFQYYREEENGRGNFPPRFSGLQFPNYSSELNVNALELDDSALYLCASSLAGQGPTDTQYFGPGTRLTVL.